The present TCR beta chain was sequenced within a study of T-cell reconstitution after alpha-beta-depleted transplantation in children (TCRdb year 2016). At the level of the whole study: Using TCR repertoire profiling, the study followed T-cell immune reconstitution in a quantitative way in children after TCRalphabeta/CD19-depleted allogeneic hematopoietic cell transplantation.

General study outcomes and caveats: Hyperexpanded clone frequencies declined over subsequent months; after one year, T-cell counts and TCRbeta diversity were mostly attributed to newly produced T cells. The apparently early alphabetaT-cell count recovery about two months after transplant was reportedly dependent on only several hundred rapidly expanded clones derived from non-depleted graft cells. In some patients, the high TCRbeta diversity seen at day 60 was put down to recipient T cells and intrathymic progenitors that had survived conditioning.

Receptors were amplified or captured by PCR. Sequencing relied on an Illumina HiSeq 2500. TCR library preparation used molecular barcoding, with unique molecular identifiers applied to normalize quantification of the TCRbeta repertoire. TCRdb reworked the public reads: Q25 trimming with fastp, MiXCR clone assembly, productive beta chains retained. Every CDR3 protein is listed once, alongside the most common genes and DNA of its rows. Counted in this sample were fewer than 250,000 distinct CDR3 sequences; approximately 19% of them appeared once. The ten largest clones represent around 45% of the sample. The CDR3 runs 14 amino acids, cysteine and phenylalanine included. The kept DNA is CDR3 alone, 42 bases in frame from the first base. V is cut by 7 bases and J by 6 bases, and the space between the germline ends is 16 bases. The sample's treatment or condition label, in plain terms: allogeneic hematopoietic cell transplantation with graft depleted of TCRalphabeta T cells and CD19 B cells. Transplant recipients were children who received TCRalphabeta/CD19-depleted allogeneic hematopoietic cell grafts.

This clonotype was observed a few times. Its antigen remains unidentified. The sample holds no much larger clone one base away, and base qualities are not on file. The sequence came from a male patient between 2 and 15 years old who had a stem cell transplant for acute lymphoblastic leukemia, so the T cells may come from the graft donor. Here the sequenced sample was PBMCs, mostly from graft donor cells, taken 360 days after TCRalphabeta/CD19-depleted stem cell transplant. The V gene is TRBV12-3 or TRBV12-4 and the J gene is TRBJ1-5, with TRBD1 perhaps the D gene, on 5 matching bases. This receptor has the CDR3 CASTQGQVGQPQHF. The nucleotide sequence is given as TGTGCCAGCACCCAGGGTCAGGTAGGTCAGCCCCAGCATTTT.